The present entry profiles one T cell receptor beta chain with its context. The antigen remains undetermined. The CDR3 covers 14 residues. J was trimmed by 7 bases and V by 0 bases; bases with no gene match: 9. Germline CDR1 is DFQATT and CDR2 is SNEGSKA (reference sequence). Sorting recovered naive CD8 T cells on a CD8+CD4-CCR7+CD45RA+ profile. Each CDR3 protein gets one entry after TCRdb re-called the PCR reads with MiXCR. Altogether 400,000 to 600,000 distinct CDR3 sequences are present, roughly 26% being singletons, with the ten largest covering 0.7% to 0.9%. The record originates from a study of molecular identifiers for immune sequencing clone quantification. In the study overall: Four of five RNA aliquots from roughly 21,000 or 96,000 naive CD8 T cells were sequenced.

Study-level points and caveats: Researchers reportedly could pick up spiked Jurkat TCR RNA from one cell mixed into roughly 1 million naive cells. Among effectors, clones above 20 RNA copies held over 98% of molecules; among naive cells, under 1%.

The V and J genes are TRBV20-1 and TRBJ2-7; 7 bases agree with TRBD1. This receptor was obtained from a human donor in good health. Some libraries in this study had Jurkat cell RNA spiked in. The sample comprised naive CD8+ T cells from blood, with Jurkat cell RNA spiked in. As for subset: FACS-sorted CD8+CD4-CCR7+CD45RA+ naive T cells. CDR3 nucleotide sequence: TGCAGTGCTAGAGATGGACAGGTCTCAGGAGAGCAGTACTTC. Translation gives CSARDGQVSGEQYF.